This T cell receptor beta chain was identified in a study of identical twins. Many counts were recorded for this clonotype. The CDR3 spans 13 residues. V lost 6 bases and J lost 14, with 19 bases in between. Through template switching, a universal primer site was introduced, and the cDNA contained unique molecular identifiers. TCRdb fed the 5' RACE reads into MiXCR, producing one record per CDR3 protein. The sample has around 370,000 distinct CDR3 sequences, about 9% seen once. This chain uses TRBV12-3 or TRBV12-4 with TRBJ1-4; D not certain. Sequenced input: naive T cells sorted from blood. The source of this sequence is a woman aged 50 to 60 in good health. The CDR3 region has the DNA TGTGCCAGCAGCCCTCCCGTGCCAGACGGGCTGTTTTTT. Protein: CASSPPVPDGLFF.